This T cell receptor (beta chain) was recorded in a study of T cell responses to AZD1222 COVID-19 vaccine. Using immunoSEQ multiplex PCR, the repertoire was profiled, and TCRdb retains in-frame clones only, with some absent. The sample lists 60,000 to 85,000 clones; 60% to 85% were seen once. Germline CDR1 reads MDHEN; CDR2 reads SYDVKM. Trimming cost V 5 bases and J 13 bases; bases outside gene matches: 20. The CDR3 extends over 17 amino acids. Study-wide points: Only five or six individuals given AZD1222 were seropositive at baseline. Unmutated regions of variants are reportedly targeted by nearly half of spike-specific TCRs.

This clone appeared a single time. Its antigen is undetermined. This chain links TRBV28 with TRBJ2-4; 10 bases map to TRBD2. The sequence derives from an adult who received the MenACWY meningococcal vaccine as a control. The source material was peripheral blood, sampled 28 days after the second dose of the MenACWY control vaccine. The CDR3 coding sequence is TGTGCCAGCAGTCTGCTCCTAGCGGGCAAACCGACTAGCGGGCAGTACTTC. Translation: CASSLLLAGKPTSGQYF.